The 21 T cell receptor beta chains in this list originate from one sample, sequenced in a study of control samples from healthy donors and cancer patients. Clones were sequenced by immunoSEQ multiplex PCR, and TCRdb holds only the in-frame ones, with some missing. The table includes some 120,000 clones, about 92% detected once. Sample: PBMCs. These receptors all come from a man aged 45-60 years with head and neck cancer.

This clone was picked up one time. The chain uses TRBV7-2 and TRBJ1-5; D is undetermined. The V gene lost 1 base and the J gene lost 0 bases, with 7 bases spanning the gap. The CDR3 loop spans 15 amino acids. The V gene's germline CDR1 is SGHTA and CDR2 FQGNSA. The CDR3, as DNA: TGTGCCAGCAGCTTAGACCTATATAGCAATCAGCCCCAGCATTTT. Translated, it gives CASSLDLYSNQPQHF.

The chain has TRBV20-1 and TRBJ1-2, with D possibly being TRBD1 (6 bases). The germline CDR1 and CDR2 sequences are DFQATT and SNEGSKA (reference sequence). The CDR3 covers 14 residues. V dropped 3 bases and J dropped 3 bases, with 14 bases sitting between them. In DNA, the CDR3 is TGCAGTGCTAGTCCGGGGGCGCGGGACTATGGCTACACCTTC. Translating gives CSASPGARDYGYTF.

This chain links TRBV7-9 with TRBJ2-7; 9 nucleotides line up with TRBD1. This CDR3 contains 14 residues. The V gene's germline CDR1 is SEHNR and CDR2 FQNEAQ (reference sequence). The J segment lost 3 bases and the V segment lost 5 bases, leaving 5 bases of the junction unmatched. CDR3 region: CASSPRDRVYEQYF. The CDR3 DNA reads TGTGCCAGCAGCCCCAGGGACAGGGTCTACGAGCAGTACTTC.

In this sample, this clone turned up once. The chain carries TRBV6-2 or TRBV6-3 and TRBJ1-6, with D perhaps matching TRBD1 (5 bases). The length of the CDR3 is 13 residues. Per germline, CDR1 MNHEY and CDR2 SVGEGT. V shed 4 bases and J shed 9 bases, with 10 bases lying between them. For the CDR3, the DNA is TGTGCCAGCAGTTCAGGGAGAGGTTCACCCCTCCACTTT. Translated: CASSSGRGSPLHF.

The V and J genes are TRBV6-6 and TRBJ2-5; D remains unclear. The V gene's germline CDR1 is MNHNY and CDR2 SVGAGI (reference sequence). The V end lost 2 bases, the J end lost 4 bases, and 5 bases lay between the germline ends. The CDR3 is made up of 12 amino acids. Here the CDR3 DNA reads TGTGCCAGCAGTTACCCCGGAGAGACCCAGTACTTC. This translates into CASSYPGETQYF.

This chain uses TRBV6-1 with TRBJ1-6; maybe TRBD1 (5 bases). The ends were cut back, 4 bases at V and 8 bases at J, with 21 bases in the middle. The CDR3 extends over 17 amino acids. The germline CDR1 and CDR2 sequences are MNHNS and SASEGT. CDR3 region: CASSGRFTGLFHSPLHF. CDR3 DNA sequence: TGTGCCAGCAGTGGGCGATTCACGGGACTATTTCATTCACCCCTCCACTTT.

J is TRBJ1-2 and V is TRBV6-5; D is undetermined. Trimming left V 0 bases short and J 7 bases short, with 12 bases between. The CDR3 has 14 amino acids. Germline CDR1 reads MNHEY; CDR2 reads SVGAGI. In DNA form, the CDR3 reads TGTGCCAGCAGTTACTCGAAAGACCGGAGTGGCTACACCTTC. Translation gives CASSYSKDRSGYTF.

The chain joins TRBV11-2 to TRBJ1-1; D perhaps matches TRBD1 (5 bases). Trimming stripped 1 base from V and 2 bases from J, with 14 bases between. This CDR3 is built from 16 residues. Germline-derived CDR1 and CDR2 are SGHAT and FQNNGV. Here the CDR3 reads CASSLAEGRGNTEAFF. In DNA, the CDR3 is TGTGCCAGCAGCTTAGCCGAGGGGAGGGGTAACACTGAAGCTTTCTTT. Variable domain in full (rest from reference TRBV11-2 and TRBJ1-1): EAGVAQSPRYKIIEKRQSVAFWCNPISGHATLYWYQQILGQGPKLLIQFQNNGVVDDSQLPKDRFSAERLKGVDSTLKIQPAKLEDSAVYLCASSLAEGRGNTEAFFGQGTRLTVV.

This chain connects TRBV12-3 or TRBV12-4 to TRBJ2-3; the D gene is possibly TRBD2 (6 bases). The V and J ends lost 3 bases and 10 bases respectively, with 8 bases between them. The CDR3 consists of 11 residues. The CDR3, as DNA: TGTGCCAGCAGTTTGCGGGGTGCGCAGTATTTT. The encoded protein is CASSLRGAQYF.

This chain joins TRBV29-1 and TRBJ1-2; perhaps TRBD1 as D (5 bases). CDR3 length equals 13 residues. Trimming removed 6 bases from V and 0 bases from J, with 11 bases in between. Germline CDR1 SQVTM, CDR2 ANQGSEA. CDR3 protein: CSVGGSSNYGYTF. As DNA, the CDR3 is TGCAGCGTGGGGGGGAGTTCTAACTATGGCTACACCTTC.

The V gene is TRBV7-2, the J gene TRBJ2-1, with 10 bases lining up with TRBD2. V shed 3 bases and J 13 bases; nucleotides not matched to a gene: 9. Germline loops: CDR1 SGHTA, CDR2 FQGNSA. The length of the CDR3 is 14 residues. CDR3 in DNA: TGTGCCAGCAGCTTCTACGCCGGACTAGCGGTTCAGTTCTTC. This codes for CASSFYAGLAVQFF.

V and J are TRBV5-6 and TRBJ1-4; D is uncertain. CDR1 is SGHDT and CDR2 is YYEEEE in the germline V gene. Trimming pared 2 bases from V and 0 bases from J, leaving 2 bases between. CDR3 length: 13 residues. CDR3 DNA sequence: TGTGCCAGCAGCTTTGCAACTAATGAAAAACTGTTTTTT. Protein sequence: CASSFATNEKLFF.

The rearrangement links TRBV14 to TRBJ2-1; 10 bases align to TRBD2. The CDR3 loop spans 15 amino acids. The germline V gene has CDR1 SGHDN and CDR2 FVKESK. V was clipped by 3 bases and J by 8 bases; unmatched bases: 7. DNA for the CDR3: TGTGCCAGCAGCCATTTAAGCGGGGGGGGTGATGAGCAGTTCTTC. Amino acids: CASSHLSGGGDEQFF. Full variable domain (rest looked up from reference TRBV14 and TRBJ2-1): EAGVTQFPSHSVIEKGQTVTLRCDPISGHDNLYWYRRVMGKEIKFLLHFVKESKQDESGMPNNRFLAERTGGTYSTLKVQPAELEDSGVYFCASSHLSGGGDEQFFGPGTRLTVL.

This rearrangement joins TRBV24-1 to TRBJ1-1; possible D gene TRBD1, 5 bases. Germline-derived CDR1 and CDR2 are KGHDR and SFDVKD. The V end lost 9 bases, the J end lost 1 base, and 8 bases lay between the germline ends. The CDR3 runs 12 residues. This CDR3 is CATRGGNTEAFF. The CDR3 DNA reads TGTGCCACCCGGGGCGGGAACACTGAAGCTTTCTTT.

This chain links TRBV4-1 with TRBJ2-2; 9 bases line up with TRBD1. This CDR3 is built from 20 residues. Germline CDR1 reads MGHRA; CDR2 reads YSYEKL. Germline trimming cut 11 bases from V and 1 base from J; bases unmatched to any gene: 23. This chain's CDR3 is CARCPLVSRDRVGNTGELFF. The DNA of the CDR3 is TGCGCCCGCTGCCCACTCGTGTCCCGGGACAGGGTGGGGAACACCGGGGAGCTGTTTTTT.

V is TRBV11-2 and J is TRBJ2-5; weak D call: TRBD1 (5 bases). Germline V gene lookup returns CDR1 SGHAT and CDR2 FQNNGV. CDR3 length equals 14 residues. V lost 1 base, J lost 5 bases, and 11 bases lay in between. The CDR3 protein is CASSLGQLRETQYF. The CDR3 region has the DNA TGTGCCAGCAGCTTAGGACAGCTGAGGGAGACCCAGTACTTC.

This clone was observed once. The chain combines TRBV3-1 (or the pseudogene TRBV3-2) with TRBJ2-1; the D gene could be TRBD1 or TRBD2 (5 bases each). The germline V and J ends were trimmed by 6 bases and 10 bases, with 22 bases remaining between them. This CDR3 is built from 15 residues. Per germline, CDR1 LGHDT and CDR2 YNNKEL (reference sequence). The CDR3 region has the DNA TGTGCCAGCAGTCATGTCCTGGGGGTTGGAACCGAGCAGTTCTTC. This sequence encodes CASSHVLGVGTEQFF.

The CDR3 DNA sequence: TGTGCCAGCAGCTATAGACAGGGGGCGAACTATGGCTACACCTTC. Translating it yields CASSYRQGANYGYTF. The V and J genes are TRBV28 and TRBJ1-2; the match to TRBD1 covers 10 bases. CDR1 MDHEN and CDR2 SYDVKM come from the germline V gene. V shed 6 bases and J 2 bases; nucleotides not matched to a gene: 6. The CDR3 covers 15 residues.

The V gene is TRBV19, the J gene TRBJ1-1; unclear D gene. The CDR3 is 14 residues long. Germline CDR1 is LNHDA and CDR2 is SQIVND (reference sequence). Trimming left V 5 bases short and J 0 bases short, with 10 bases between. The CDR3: CASSDGRLNTEAFF. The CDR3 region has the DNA TGTGCCAGTAGTGATGGGCGATTGAACACTGAAGCTTTCTTT. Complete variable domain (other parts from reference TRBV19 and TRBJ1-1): DGGITQSPKYLFRKEGQNVTLSCEQNLNHDAMYWYRQDPGQGLRLIYYSQIVNDFQKGDIAEGYSVSREKKESFPLTVTSAQKNPTAFYLCASSDGRLNTEAFFGQGTRLTVV.

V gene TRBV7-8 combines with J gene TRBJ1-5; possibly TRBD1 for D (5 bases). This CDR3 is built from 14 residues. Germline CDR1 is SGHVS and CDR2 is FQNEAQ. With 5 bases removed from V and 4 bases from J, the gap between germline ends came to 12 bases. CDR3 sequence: CASSTGTANQPQHF. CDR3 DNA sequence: TGTGCCAGCAGCACCGGGACGGCTAATCAGCCCCAGCATTTT.

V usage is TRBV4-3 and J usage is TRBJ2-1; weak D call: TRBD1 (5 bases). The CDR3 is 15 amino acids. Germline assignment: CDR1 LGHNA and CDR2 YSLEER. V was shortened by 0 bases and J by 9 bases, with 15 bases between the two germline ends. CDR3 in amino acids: CASSQELASQGEQFF. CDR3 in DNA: TGCGCCAGCAGCCAAGAGCTCGCCAGCCAGGGTGAGCAGTTCTTC.